This TCR beta chain is from a study of cytomegalovirus exposure and HLA in healthy donors. The germline CDR1 and CDR2 sequences are MGHDK and SYGVNS. The CDR3 has 15 residues. In the PCR, 60 Vbeta and 13 Jbeta primers were used. The table came from immunoSEQ multiplex PCR; TCRdb's copy has only in-frame clones and leaves some out. The sample lists more than 150,000 clones; around 78% were seen once. The rearrangement joins TRBV25-1 to TRBJ2-5, with 8 bases lining up with TRBD1. TRBJ2-7 matches the DNA end more closely, so the J call is doubtful. The sequence derives from a man in his forties in good health and CMV-seronegative. Sequencing was performed on PBMCs. In nucleotides, the CDR3 is TGTGCCAGCAGTGGATTTGTTGACAGGGGCCACGAGCAGTACTTC. Encoded protein: CASSGFVDRGHEQYF.